The next 17 T cell receptor beta chains were all read from a single sample in a study of blood T cells in healthy people across ages. Alongside a J-beta primer mix, a sample-barcoded 5' primer served in a second PCR lasting 7 to 11 cycles. Each CDR3 protein is one row after TCRdb ran MiXCR on the 5' RACE reads. Of 750,000 to 1,000,000 distinct CDR3 sequences in the sample, 29% were seen once. The data were also submitted as part of a second study, on T cells of mothers and their children.

The specimen was blood. The source of these receptors is a woman in her forties in good health.

A note on this clonotype: A read error is possible here, since a much larger clone lies one base away. The chain links TRBV7-3 to TRBJ2-4; D is perhaps TRBD1 (5 bases). Germline V CDR1 and CDR2: SGHTA, FQGTGA. The length of the CDR3 is 13 residues. Trimming took off 5 bases at V and 9 bases at J, with 14 bases between the two ends. CDR3 coding DNA: TGTGCCAGCAGCCCCGAGCCTAGGGGCATTCAGTACTTC. It codes for CASSPEPRGIQYF.

The rearrangement uses TRBV20-1 and TRBJ2-1; TRBD2 is a possible D gene (6 bases). This CDR3 region has 15 residues. Trimming removed 6 bases from V and 9 bases from J, with 24 bases in between. From germline, CDR1 is DFQATT and CDR2 SNEGSKA (reference sequence). CDR3 protein: CSAGDTSATGVEQFF. For the CDR3, the DNA is TGCAGTGCCGGCGACACTAGTGCCACGGGGGTTGAGCAGTTCTTC.

The V call is TRBV28, the J call TRBJ1-5; 7 bases line up with TRBD1. The J segment lost 0 bases and the V segment lost 7 bases, leaving 9 bases of the junction unmatched. The CDR3 sequence is 16 residues long. CDR1 and CDR2 from the germline V gene are MDHEN and SYDVKM. CDR3 coding DNA: TGTGCCAGCACCCCATGGGACAGCTTTAGCAATCAGCCCCAGCATTTT. Translated: CASTPWDSFSNQPQHF.

The genes are TRBV7-9 and TRBJ2-3; D is ambiguous. Deletions cut 6 bases from V and 1 base from J, with 11 bases between. The CDR3 has 14 residues. Per germline, CDR1 SEHNR and CDR2 FQNEAQ (reference sequence). CDR3 nucleotides: TGTGCCAGCAGAGATAGACGGGGCACAGATACGCAGTATTTT. Its translation is CASRDRRGTDTQYF. Complete variable domain (other parts from reference TRBV7-9 and TRBJ2-3): DTGVSQNPRHKITKRGQNVTFRCDPISEHNRLYWYRQTLGQGPEFLTYFQNEAQLEKSRLLSDRFSAERPKGSFSTLEIQRTEQGDSAMYLCASRDRRGTDTQYFGPGTRLTVL.

This clonotype is a singleton in its sample. The conserved phenylalanine or tryptophan normally closing the CDR3 is absent here, so this likely arose from a read error. This chain uses TRBV7-2 with TRBJ2-3, with 12 bases matching TRBD2. With 4 bases clipped from V and 5 bases from J, the junction kept 7 bases outside the gene matches. The germline gives CDR1 SGHTA, CDR2 FQGNSA. The CDR3 totals 16 residues. The CDR3 region has the DNA TGTGCCAGCAGCTCTAGCGGGGGGGCCGTCGAAGATACGCAGTATTTA. Translation gives CASSSSGGAVEDTQYL.

The J gene is TRBJ1-2, the V gene TRBV12-3 or TRBV12-4; D remains unclear. The CDR3 length is 11 residues. V was trimmed by 10 bases and J by 4 bases, leaving 10 bases between them. The CDR3 bases are TGTGCCATCTTGGGAGTCTATGGCTACACCTTC. It is translated as CAILGVYGYTF.

The chain carries TRBV20-1 and TRBJ1-1; a possible D gene is TRBD1 (6 bases). The length of the CDR3 is 13 residues. V was cut by 5 bases and J by 1 base, with 11 bases left in between. CDR1 DFQATT and CDR2 SNEGSKA come from the germline V gene (reference sequence). The DNA for the CDR3 is TGCAGTGCTCCCGGACAGCCGAACACTGAAGCTTTCTTT. Its protein is CSAPGQPNTEAFF.

Worth noting for this clonotype: A much larger clonotype is one base distant, so this may be a read error. CDR3 nucleotides: TGCAGTGCTAGAGGGGACAGGGGATCTAGCTATGGCTACACCTTC. This codes for CSARGDRGSSYGYTF. This chain joins TRBV20-1 and TRBJ1-2, with 10 bases matching TRBD1. This CDR3 is built from 15 residues. In germline, CDR1 is DFQATT, CDR2 SNEGSKA (reference sequence). Unmatched junction bases numbered 6, after V lost 1 base and J lost 4 bases.

This clonotype has more than one count but fewer than ten. The V call is TRBV15, the J call TRBJ2-7; possible D gene TRBD1, 5 bases. Per the germline V gene, CDR1 is LNHNV and CDR2 is YYDKDF (reference sequence). V lost 1 base and J lost 3, with 13 bases in between. There are 15 residues in the CDR3. The CDR3: CATSRGKGMGYEQYF. The CDR3 nucleotides are TGTGCCACCAGCAGAGGGAAGGGGATGGGCTACGAGCAGTACTTC. Based on the CDR3 plus reference TRBV15 and TRBJ2-7, the full variable domain is DAMVIQNPRYQVTQFGKPVTLSCSQTLNHNVMYWYQQKSSQAPKLLFHYYDKDFNNEADTPDNFQSRRPNTSFCFLDIRSPGLGDTAMYLCATSRGKGMGYEQYFGPGTRLTVT.

This clonotype was observed a handful of times. CDR3 region: CASTRTAQNIQYF. In nucleotides, the CDR3 is TGTGCCAGCACACGGACGGCGCAAAACATTCAGTACTTC. This chain connects TRBV7-2 to TRBJ2-4; no firm D call. Trimming took off 7 bases at V and 5 bases at J, with 12 bases between the two ends. Per germline, CDR1 SGHTA and CDR2 FQGNSA. The CDR3 is 13 residues long.

This clonotype was seen a few times. CDR3 in amino acids: CAISEGEWSQPQHF. The CDR3 region has the DNA TGTGCCATCTCTGAGGGGGAGTGGAGTCAGCCCCAGCATTTT. The gene calls are TRBV10-3 and TRBJ1-5, with a possible D match to TRBD1 (6 bases). V lost 8 bases and J lost 6, with 17 bases in between. The CDR3 contains 14 residues. Germline CDR1 is ENHRY and CDR2 is SYGVKD.

A few counts support this clonotype. The V call is TRBV7-3, the J call TRBJ2-5; TRBD2 agrees at 8 bases. With 5 bases clipped from V and 2 bases from J, the junction kept 4 bases outside the gene matches. The CDR3 totals 14 residues. The germline V gene encodes CDR1 SGHTA and CDR2 FQGTGA. The CDR3, as DNA: TGTGCCAGCAGCCCGGGGGGGCAACAAGAGACCCAGTACTTC. Translating it yields CASSPGGQQETQYF.

The chain uses TRBV5-1 and TRBJ1-1; D gene ambiguous. This CDR3 spans 14 amino acids. The ends were cut back, 1 base at V and 1 base at J, with 8 bases in the middle. Germline lookup yields CDR1 SGHRS and CDR2 YFSETQ. The chain's CDR3 is CASSLMEGNTEAFF. CDR3 coding DNA: TGCGCCAGCAGCTTGATGGAGGGGAACACTGAAGCTTTCTTT. The variable domain in full, with the rest retrieved from reference TRBV5-1 and TRBJ1-1, is KAGVTQTPRYLIKTRGQQVTLSCSPISGHRSVSWYQQTPGQGLQFLFEYFSETQRNKGNFPGRFSGRQFSNSRSEMNVSTLELGDSALYLCASSLMEGNTEAFFGQGTRLTVV.

This clonotype has a handful of counts. The chain combines TRBV18 with TRBJ2-7; D is possibly TRBD2 (5 bases). From germline, CDR1 is KGHSH and CDR2 LQKENI. The CDR3 spans 15 residues. V was clipped by 3 bases and J by 1 base, with 13 bases between them. The CDR3 nucleotides read TGTGCCAGCTCACCCCCGGACTGGGCGTCCTACGAGCAGTACTTC. Translating gives CASSPPDWASYEQYF.

There are many counts of this clonotype. This rearrangement joins TRBV20-1 to TRBJ2-3; TRBD2 matches 12 bases. The germline V gene has CDR1 DFQATT and CDR2 SNEGSKA (reference sequence). Germline trimming cut 1 base from V and 5 bases from J; bases unmatched to any gene: 7. The CDR3 sequence is 16 residues long. CDR3 DNA sequence: TGCAGTGCTAGAGCTTGGGCTAGCGGGAGGGGAGATACGCAGTATTTT. Residues: CSARAWASGRGDTQYF.

The CDR3 DNA reads as TGTGCCAGCAGGGCCAAGTCTTCCTATGGCTACACCTTC. This encodes CASRAKSSYGYTF. This chain connects TRBV6-1 to TRBJ1-2; D is unclear. The CDR3 is 13 residues long. The V gene's germline CDR1 is MNHNS and CDR2 SASEGT. Trimming cost V 6 bases and J 4 bases, with 12 bases left between them.

This chain uses TRBV27 with TRBJ2-1; no definite D call. Trimming left V 1 base short and J 2 bases short, with 3 bases between. From germline, CDR1 is MNHEY and CDR2 SMNVEV (reference sequence). The CDR3 runs to 13 residues. CDR3 sequence reads: CASSLWPYNEQFF. Here the CDR3 DNA reads TGTGCCAGCAGTTTATGGCCCTACAATGAGCAGTTCTTC.